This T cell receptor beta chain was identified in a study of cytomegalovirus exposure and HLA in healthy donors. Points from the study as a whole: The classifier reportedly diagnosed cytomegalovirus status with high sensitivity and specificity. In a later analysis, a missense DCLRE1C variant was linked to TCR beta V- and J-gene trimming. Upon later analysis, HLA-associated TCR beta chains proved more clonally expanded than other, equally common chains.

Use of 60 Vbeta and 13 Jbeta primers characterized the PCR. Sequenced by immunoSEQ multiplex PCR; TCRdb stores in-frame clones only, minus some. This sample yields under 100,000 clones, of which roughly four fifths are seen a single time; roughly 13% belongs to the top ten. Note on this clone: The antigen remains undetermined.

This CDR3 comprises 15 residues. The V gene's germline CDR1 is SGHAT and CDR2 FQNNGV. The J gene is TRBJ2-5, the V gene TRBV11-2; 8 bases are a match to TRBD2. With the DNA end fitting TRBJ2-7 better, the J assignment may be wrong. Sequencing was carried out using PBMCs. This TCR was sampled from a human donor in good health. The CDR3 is CASSLMAGGLYEQYF. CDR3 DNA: TGTGCCAGCAGTCTGATGGCGGGGGGCCTCTACGAGCAGTACTTC.